The T cell receptor beta chain under discussion was sequenced for a study of post-analysis software for immune sequencing data (dated by TCRdb to between 2014 and 2017). For the wider study: Recorded disease courses included relapsing-remitting, secondary progressive and progressive-relapsing multiple sclerosis, with some patients lacking subtype annotation. The patient repertoires were compared against some twelve previously published healthy control repertoires obtained from donors aged roughly 6 to 25 years. A subset of samples was prepared in parallel using single-end sample barcoding, then pooled and co-amplified after Illumina adapter ligation.

TCR beta repertoires were profiled from peripheral blood of more than ten young patients with multiple sclerosis to demonstrate the VDJtools post-analysis software. Multiple sclerosis patients were children and adolescents aged about 6 to 17 years. To prepare the library, PCR was applied. These reads were obtained on an Illumina HiSeq 2500. To reduce PCR and sequencing biases, unique molecular identifiers were built into the TCR beta cDNA libraries. Per 1 to 10 million input T cells, roughly 500,000 cDNA molecules were obtained, such that each molecule approximated one T cell. The patient libraries were prepared and sequenced using the same protocol as the earlier healthy control dataset. Samples belonging to the same batch were prepared together, multiplexed and sequenced on a shared HiSeq lane. The paper's data handling went like this. MIGEC handled the raw barcoded reads, throwing out single-read molecular identifier groups before consensus assembly and CDR3 extraction. Clonotype tables were post-analysed with VDJtools, normalizing diversity by down-sampling all datasets to the smallest sample size. Repertoire overlap clustering matched CDR3 amino acid but not nucleotide sequences to correct batch-related cross-sample contamination. In TCRdb, the public reads were trimmed at Q25 with fastp and aligned with MiXCR, with productive beta chains retained. Identical CDR3 protein sequences are pooled into one entry, listed with their most common genes and DNA. The V and J calls here are based on TCRdb, not the publication. Present in this sample are some 800,000 distinct CDR3 sequences, about 43% of which were seen just once. The ten largest account for roughly 4.9% of the sample.

In regard to this clonotype: The target of this receptor is not known. At one end the junction does not follow the germline gene, possibly because of a read error.

What the work shows at the level of the full study, not this receptor alone: Patients showed significantly higher frequencies than controls for a few TRBV segments, among them TRBV5-6, TRBV5-1 and TRBV20-1. When samples were clustered directly using the F measure, samples prepared in the same batch co-clustered strongly, which prompted a batch-effect correction. The multiple sclerosis patient group was slightly younger than the control group. Compared with controls, multiple sclerosis patients had significantly lower normalized Chao1 diversity, a finding suggesting substantial peripheral T-cell clonal expansion.

Inclusive of the bounding cysteine and phenylalanine, the CDR3 is 16 residues long. Only CDR3 DNA is held: 48 bases, read in frame from base 1. Via the germline V gene (reference sequence), CDR1 is SEHNR and CDR2 FQNEAQ. Specimen: blood. The sequence was obtained from a girl aged 5 to 17 with multiple sclerosis. This chain is built from TRBV7-9 and TRBJ2-1, with no D gene named confidently. The DNA is as follows: TGTGCCAGCAGCTCACGAGGCCTCAGCTCCTACAATGCGCAGTTCTTC. Its amino acids are CASSSRGLSSYNAQFF.